This TCR beta chain was retrieved from a study of blood T cell repertoires in COVID-19. Study information: Collection of acute and convalescent COVID-19 samples took place in the United States, Italy and Spain. PBMCs, B-cell-depleted T cells, or T cells provided the cDNA or gDNA that made up the material.

Methods used by the authors: Amplification of reference gene primers provided the estimated nucleated cell counts. Sequencing was performed with immunoSEQ multiplex PCR; in TCRdb, only in-frame clones are kept and a portion is missing. V, J and clone size are taken as reported in that table, and D and trimming were inferred from the DNA itself. Of approximately 170,000 clones listed, around 89% are singletons. Sample: peripheral blood. This clonotype was obtained from a man between 60 and 75 years old with acute or convalescent COVID-19.

The CDR3 is CASSRQGQGEAFF. As DNA, the CDR3 is TGTGCCAGTAGCCGACAGGGACAGGGTGAAGCTTTCTTT. The genes are TRBV19 and TRBJ1-1; 9 bases map to TRBD1. The J segment lost 7 bases and the V segment lost 6 bases, leaving 6 bases of the junction unmatched. CDR1 LNHDA and CDR2 SQIVND come from the germline V gene (reference sequence). This CDR3 comprises 13 residues.